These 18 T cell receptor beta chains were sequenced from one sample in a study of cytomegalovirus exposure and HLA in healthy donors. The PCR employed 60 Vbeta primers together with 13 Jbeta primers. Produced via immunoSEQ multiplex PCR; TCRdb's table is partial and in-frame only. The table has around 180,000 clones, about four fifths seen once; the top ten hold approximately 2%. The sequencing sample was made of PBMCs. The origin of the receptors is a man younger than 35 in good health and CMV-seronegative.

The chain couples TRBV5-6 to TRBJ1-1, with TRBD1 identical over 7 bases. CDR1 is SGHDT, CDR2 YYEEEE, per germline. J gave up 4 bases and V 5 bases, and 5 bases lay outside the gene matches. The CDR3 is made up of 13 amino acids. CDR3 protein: CASRRGRVTEAFF. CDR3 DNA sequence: TGTGCCAGCAGGAGGGGGCGAGTCACTGAAGCTTTCTTT.

CDR3: CASSLGAGRVNEQFF. The DNA for the CDR3 is TGTGCCAGTAGTTTGGGAGCAGGAAGAGTAAATGAGCAGTTCTTC. The chain couples TRBV19 to TRBJ2-1; TRBD2 is a possible D gene (5 bases). V lost 5 bases to trimming and J lost 7 bases, with 18 bases between them. The CDR3 is 15 residues long. The germline gives CDR1 LNHDA, CDR2 SQIVND (reference sequence).

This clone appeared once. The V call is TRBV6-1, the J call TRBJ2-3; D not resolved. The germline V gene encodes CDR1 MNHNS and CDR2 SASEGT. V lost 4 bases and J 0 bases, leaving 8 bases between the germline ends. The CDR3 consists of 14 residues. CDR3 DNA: TGTGCCAGCAGTGCGACACCTAGCACAGATACGCAGTATTTT. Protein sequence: CASSATPSTDTQYF.

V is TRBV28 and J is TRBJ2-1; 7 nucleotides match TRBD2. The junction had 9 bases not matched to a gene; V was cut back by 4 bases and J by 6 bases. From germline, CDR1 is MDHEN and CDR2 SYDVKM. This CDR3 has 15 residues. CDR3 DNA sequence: TGTGCCAGCAGTTCTCCTGGCGGGAGAGCCAATGAGCAGTTCTTC. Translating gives CASSSPGGRANEQFF.

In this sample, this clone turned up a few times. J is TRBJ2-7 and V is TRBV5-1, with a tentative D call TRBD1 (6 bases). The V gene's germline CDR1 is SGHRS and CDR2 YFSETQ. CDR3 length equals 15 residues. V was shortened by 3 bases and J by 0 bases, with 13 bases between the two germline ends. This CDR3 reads CASSSSTGRSYEQYF. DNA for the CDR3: TGCGCCAGCAGCTCCTCGACAGGCCGCTCCTACGAGCAGTACTTC.

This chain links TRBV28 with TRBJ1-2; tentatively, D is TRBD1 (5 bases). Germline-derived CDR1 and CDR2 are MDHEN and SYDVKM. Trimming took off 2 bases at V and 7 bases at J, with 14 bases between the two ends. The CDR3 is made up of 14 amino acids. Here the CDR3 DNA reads TGTGCCAGCAGTTTAGGGGCGGGGGTCCCTGGCTACACCTTC. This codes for CASSLGAGVPGYTF.

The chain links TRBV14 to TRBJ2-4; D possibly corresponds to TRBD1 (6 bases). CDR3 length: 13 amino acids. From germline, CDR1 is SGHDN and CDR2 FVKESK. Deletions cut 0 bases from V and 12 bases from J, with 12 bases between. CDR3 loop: CASSQDRYRAQYF. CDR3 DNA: TGTGCCAGCAGCCAAGATCGGTACAGGGCTCAGTACTTC.

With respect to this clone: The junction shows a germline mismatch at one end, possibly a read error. This chain's CDR3 is CASSQAQGAVVHEQYF. DNA for the CDR3: TGCGCCAGCAGTCAAGCACAGGGGGCTGTCGTACACGAGCAGTACTTC. This chain connects TRBV4-1 to TRBJ2-7; the match to TRBD1 covers 9 bases. Germline-derived CDR1 and CDR2 are MGHRA and YSYEKL. The CDR3 is made up of 16 amino acids.

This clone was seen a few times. Written as DNA, the CDR3 is TGTGCCAGCAGCTTAATCCCCGACAAGAATGGCTACACCTTC. Amino acids: CASSLIPDKNGYTF. This chain connects TRBV13 to TRBJ1-2; D is uncertain. V lost 2 bases and J lost 6, with 13 bases in between. Looked up from germline, CDR1 is PRHDT and CDR2 is FYEKMQ (reference sequence). CDR3 length equals 14 residues.

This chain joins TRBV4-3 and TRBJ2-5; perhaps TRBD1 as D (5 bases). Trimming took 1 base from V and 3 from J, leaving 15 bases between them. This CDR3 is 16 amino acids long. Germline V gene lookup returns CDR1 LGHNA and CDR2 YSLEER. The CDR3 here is CASSQGGAGHKETQYF. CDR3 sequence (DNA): TGCGCCAGCAGCCAAGGAGGCGCAGGGCACAAAGAGACCCAGTACTTC.

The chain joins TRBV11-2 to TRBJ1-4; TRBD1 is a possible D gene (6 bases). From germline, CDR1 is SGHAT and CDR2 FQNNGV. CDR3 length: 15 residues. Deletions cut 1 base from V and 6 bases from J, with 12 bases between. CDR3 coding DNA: TGTGCCAGCAGCTTAGTGGCAGGGGCGGATGAAAAACTGTTTTTT. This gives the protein CASSLVAGADEKLFF.

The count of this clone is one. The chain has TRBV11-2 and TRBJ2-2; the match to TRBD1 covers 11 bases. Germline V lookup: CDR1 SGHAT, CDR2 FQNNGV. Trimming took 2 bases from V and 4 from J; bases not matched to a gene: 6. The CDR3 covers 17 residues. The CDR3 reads CASSLLGQGAITGELFF. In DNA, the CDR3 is TGTGCCAGCAGCTTATTAGGACAGGGGGCCATCACCGGGGAGCTGTTTTTT.

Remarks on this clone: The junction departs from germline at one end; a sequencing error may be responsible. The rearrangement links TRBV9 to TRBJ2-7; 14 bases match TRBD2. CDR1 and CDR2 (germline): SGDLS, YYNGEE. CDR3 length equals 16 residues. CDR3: CASSATSGRGTYEQHF. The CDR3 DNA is TGTGCCAGCAGCGCGACTAGCGGGAGGGGTACGTACGAGCAGCACTTC.

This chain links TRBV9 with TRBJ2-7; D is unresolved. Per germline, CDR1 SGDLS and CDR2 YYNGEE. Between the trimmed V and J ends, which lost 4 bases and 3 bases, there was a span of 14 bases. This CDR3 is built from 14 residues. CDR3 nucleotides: TGTGCCAGCAGCCTCCGTTCAAGAGGCTACGAGCAGTACTTC. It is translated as CASSLRSRGYEQYF.

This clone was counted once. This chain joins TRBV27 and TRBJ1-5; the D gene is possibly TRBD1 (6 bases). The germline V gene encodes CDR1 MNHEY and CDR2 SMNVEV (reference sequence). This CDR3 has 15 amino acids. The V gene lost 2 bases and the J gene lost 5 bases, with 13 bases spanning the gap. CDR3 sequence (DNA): TGTGCCAGCAGTTTAATAGGGGGGGCTTATCAGCCCCAGCATTTT. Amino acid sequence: CASSLIGGAYQPQHF.

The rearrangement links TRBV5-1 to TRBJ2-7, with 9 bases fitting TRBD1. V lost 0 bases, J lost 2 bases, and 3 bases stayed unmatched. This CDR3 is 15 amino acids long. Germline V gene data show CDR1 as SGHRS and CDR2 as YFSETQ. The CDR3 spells CASSLGDRATYEQYF. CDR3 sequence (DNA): TGCGCCAGCAGCTTGGGGGACAGGGCCACCTACGAGCAGTACTTC. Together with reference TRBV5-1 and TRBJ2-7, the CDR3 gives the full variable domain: KAGVTQTPRYLIKTRGQQVTLSCSPISGHRSVSWYQQTPGQGLQFLFEYFSETQRNKGNFPGRFSGRQFSNSRSEMNVSTLELGDSALYLCASSLGDRATYEQYFGPGTRLTVT.

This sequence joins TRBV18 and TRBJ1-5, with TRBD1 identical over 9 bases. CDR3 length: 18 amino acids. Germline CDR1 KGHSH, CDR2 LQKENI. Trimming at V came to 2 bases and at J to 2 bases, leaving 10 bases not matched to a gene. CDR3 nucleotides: TGTGCCAGCTCACCATATCGGGGACAGGGCGGAGGCAATCAGCCCCAGCATTTT. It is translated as CASSPYRGQGGGNQPQHF. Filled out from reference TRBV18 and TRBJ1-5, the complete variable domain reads NAGVMQNPRHLVRRRGQEARLRCSPMKGHSHVYWYRQLPEEGLKFMVYLQKENIIDESGMPKERFSAEFPKEGPSILRIQQVVRGDSAAYFCASSPYRGQGGGNQPQHFGDGTRLSIL.

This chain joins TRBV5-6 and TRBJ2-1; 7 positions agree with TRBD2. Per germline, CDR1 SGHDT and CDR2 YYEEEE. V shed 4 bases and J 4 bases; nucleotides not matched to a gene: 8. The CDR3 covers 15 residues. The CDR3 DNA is TGTGCCAGCAGCGGCGAGGGACTACTTTACAATGAGCAGTTCTTC. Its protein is CASSGEGLLYNEQFF.